The clone carrying this T cell receptor (beta chain) was counted only a few times. The target antigen is unknown. This specimen comes from a study of T cell repertoires in cytomegalovirus infection. Overall study context: Evidence of both CMV infection and a matching HLA type came from public TCR beta signatures. Whole-study results and caveats: The ex vivo response was dominated by HLA-C-restricted CMV-specific TCR beta clonotypes. Of the TCR beta families, the public ones yielded a cumulative frequency that identified carriers of CMV plus the relevant HLA.

TCRdb reprocessed the reads via MiXCR and lists one record per CDR3 protein. The sample has roughly 150,000 distinct CDR3 sequences, about a quarter seen once. Germline CDR1 reads SEHNR; CDR2 reads FQNEAQ (reference sequence). The CDR3 is made up of 14 amino acids. The J segment lost 6 bases and the V segment lost 5 bases, leaving 8 bases of the junction unmatched. The origin of this receptor is a human donor in good health (CMV status not recorded). Some clones in this sample may be carry-over from other donors' samples. Material for sequencing was PBMCs. This chain joins TRBV7-9 and TRBJ2-7; 9 nucleotides agree with TRBD1. CDR3 sequence: CASSRTGDVSEQYF. CDR3 DNA sequence: TGTGCCAGCAGCCGGACAGGGGATGTTTCCGAGCAGTACTTC.